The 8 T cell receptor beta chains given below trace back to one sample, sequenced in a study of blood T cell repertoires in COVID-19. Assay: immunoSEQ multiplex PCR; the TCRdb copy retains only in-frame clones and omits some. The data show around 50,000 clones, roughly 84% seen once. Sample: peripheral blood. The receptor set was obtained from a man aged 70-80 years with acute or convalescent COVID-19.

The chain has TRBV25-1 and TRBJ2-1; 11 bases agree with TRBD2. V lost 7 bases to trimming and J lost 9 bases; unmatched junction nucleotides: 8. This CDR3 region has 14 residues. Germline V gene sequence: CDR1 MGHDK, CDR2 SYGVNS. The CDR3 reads CASKLAGARGEQFF. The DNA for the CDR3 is TGTGCCAGCAAACTAGCGGGGGCCAGGGGTGAGCAGTTCTTC.

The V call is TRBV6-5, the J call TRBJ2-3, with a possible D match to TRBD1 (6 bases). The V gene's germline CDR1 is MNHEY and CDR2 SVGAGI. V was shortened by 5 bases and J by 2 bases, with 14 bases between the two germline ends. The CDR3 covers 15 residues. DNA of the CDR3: TGTGCCAGCAGTAGAACAGGGTGGGTCACAGATACGCAGTATTTT. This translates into CASSRTGWVTDTQYF.

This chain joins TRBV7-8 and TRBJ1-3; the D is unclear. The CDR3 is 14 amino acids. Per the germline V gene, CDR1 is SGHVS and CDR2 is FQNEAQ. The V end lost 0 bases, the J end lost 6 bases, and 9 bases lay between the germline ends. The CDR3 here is CASSLAGEPNTIYF. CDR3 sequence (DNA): TGTGCCAGCAGCTTAGCCGGGGAGCCAAACACCATATATTTT.

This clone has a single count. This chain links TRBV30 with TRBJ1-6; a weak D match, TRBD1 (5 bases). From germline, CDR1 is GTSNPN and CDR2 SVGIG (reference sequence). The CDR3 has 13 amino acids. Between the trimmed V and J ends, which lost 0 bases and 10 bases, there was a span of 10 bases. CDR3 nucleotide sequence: TGTGCCTGGAGTGTGGGGGGGGACTCACCCCTCCACTTT. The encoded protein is CAWSVGGDSPLHF. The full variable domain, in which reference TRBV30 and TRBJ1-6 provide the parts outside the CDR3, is SQTIHQWPATLVQPVGSPLSLECTVEGTSNPNLYWYRQAAGRGLQLLFYSVGIGQISSEVPQNLSASRPQDRQFILSSKKLLLSDSGFYLCAWSVGGDSPLHFGNGTRLTVT.

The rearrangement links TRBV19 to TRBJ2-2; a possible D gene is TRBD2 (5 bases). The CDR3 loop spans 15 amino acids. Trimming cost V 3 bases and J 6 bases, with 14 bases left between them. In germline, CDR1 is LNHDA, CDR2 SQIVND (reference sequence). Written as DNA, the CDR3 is TGTGCCAGTAGTATCGTGGGCGGGCCTGCCGGGGAGCTGTTTTTT. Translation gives CASSIVGGPAGELFF.

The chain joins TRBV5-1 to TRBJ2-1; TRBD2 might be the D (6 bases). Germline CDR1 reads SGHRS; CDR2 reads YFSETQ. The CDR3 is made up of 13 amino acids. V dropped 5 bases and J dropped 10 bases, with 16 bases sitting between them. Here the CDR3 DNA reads TGCGCCAGCAGGGCGGAGGGGCAGGAGGAGCAGTTCTTC. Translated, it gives CASRAEGQEEQFF.

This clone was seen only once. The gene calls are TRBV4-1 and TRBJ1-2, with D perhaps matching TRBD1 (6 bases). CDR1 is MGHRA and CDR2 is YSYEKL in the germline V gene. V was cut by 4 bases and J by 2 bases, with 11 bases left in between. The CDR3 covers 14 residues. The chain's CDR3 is CASSPTGGNYGYTF. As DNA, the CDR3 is TGCGCCAGCAGCCCGACAGGCGGCAACTATGGCTACACCTTC.

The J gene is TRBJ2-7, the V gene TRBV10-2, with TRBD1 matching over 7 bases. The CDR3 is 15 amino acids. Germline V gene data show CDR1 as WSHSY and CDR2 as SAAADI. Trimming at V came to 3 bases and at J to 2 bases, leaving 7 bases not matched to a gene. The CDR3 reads CASSEQGGRTYEQYF. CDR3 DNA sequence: TGCGCCAGCAGTGAACAAGGGGGCCGAACCTACGAGCAGTACTTC.